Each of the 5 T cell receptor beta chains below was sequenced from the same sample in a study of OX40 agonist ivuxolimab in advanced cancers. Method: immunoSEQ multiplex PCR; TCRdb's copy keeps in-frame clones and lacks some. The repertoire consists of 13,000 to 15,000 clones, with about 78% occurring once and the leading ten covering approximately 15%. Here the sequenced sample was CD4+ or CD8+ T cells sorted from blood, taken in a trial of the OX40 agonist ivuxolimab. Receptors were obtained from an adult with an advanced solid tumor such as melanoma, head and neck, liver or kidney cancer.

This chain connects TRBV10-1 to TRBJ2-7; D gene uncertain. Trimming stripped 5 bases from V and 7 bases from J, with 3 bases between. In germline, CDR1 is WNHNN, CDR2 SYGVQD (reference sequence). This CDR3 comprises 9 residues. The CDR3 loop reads CASSNEQYF. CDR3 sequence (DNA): TGCGCCAGCAGTAATGAGCAGTACTTC.

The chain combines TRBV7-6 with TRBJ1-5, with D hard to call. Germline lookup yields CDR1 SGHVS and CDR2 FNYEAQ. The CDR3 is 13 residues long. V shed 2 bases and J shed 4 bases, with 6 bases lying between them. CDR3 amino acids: CASSLILNQPQHF. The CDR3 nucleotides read TGTGCCAGCAGCTTAATCTTAAATCAGCCCCAGCATTTT. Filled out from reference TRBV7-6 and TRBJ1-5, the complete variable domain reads GAGVSQSPRYKVTKRGQDVALRCDPISGHVSLYWYRQALGQGPEFLTYFNYEAQQDKSGLPNDRFSAERPEGSISTLTIQRTEQRDSAMYRCASSLILNQPQHFGDGTRLSIL.

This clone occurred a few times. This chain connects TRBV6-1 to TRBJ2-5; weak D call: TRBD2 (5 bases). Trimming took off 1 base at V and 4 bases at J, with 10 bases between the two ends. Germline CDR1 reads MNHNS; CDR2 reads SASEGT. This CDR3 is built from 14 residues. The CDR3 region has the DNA TGTGCCAGCAGTGAAGGAGGGTGGGGAGAGACCCAGTACTTC. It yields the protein CASSEGGWGETQYF.

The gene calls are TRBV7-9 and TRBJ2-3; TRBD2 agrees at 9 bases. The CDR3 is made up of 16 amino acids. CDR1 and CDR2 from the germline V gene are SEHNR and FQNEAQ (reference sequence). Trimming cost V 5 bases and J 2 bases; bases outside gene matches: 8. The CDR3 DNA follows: TGTGCCAGCAGCCGAAGGACTAGCGCTGCCACAGATACGCAGTATTTT. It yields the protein CASSRRTSAATDTQYF.

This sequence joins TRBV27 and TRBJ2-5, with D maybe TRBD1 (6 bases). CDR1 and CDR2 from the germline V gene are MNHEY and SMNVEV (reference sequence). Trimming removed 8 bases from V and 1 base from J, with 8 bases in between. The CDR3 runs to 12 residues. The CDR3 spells CASGQIQETQYF. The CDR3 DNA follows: TGTGCCAGCGGACAGATCCAAGAGACCCAGTACTTC.